Sequencing of this TCR beta chain was carried out in a study of T cell clusters in autoimmune cytopenias. TRB rearrangements were amplified by touch-down multiplex PCR with mixed TRB-A/B primers. From the multiplex PCR reads, TCRdb lists one entry per CDR3 protein and no DNA. The data include approximately 4,000 distinct CDR3 sequences; the top ten clones carry 10% to 12%. In terms of frequency, this clonotype is medium-sized. TRB amplification used approximately 0.25 ug of peripheral blood genomic DNA. The sample also formed part of further work on T cell repertoires in aging, cancer and after chemotherapy. Turning to that study: Across the chemotherapy interval, each cancer cohort showed higher median generation probability, suggesting thymic rebound.

The sequenced material came from peripheral blood. This TCR was sampled from a human donor in good health.

The chain's CDR3 is CASSLYATNTGELFF. The chain is built from TRBV19 and TRBJ2-2. Germline CDR1 LNHDA, CDR2 SQIVND (reference sequence). The CDR3 has 15 residues.